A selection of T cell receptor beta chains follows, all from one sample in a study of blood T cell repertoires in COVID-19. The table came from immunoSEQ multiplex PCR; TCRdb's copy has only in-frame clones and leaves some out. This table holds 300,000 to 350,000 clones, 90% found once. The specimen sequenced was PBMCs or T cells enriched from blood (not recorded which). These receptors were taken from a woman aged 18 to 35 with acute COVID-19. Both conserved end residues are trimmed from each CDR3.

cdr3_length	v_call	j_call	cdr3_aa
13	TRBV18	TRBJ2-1	ASSPLGSYNNEQF
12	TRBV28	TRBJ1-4	ASSLGQAHEKLF
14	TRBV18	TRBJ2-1	ASSPGQMSSYNEQF
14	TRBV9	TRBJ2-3	ASSSGVGAGTDTQY
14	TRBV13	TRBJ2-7	ASSLVLAGVSHEQY
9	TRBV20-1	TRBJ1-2	SARTYPGYT
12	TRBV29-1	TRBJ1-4	SVWTGATNEKLF
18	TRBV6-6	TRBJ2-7	ASSPRRKTTRQGIPYEQY
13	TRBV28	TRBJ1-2	ASSFRGRGHYGYT
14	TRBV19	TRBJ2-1	ASSIKTTFYDNEQF
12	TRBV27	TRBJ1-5	ASSSTGGGQPQH
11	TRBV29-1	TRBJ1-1	SVDSYMNTEAF
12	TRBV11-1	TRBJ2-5	ASSLLAGKETQY
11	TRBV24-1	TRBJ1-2	ATIKGTGDGYT
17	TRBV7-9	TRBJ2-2	ASSLPLAGHSSNTGELF
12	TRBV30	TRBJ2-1	AWRVSTRTNEQF
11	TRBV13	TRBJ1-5	ASSTGGYQPQH
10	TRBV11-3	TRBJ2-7	ASTYRGGEQY
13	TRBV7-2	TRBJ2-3	ASSLHGGDTDTQY
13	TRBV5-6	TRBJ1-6	ASSSGQGNNSPLH
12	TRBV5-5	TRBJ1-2	ASSFGPGMGGYT
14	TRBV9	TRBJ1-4	ASSGYPDREGEKLF
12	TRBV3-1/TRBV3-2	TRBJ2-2	ASSQDRYLGELF
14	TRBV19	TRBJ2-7	ASSPHAQSGIYEQY
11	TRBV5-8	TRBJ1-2	ASSYGTNYGYT
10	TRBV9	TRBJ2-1	ASSSGGNEQF
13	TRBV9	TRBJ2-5	ASSPGGGVQETQY
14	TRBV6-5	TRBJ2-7	ASSYSAGFANYEQY
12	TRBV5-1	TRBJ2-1	ASSLSGSNPEQF
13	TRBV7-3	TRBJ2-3	ASSPSGRRADTQY
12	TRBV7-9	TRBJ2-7	ASSLDDRSYEQY
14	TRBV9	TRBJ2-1	ASSLGLAEPQGEQF
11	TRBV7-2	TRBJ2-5	ASSLPFQETQY
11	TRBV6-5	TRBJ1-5	ASGAGRTQPQH
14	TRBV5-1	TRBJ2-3	ASSLGASGSTDTQY
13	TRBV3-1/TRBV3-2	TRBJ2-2	ASSTGTGLGGELF
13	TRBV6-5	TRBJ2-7	ASRRLAGGPAEQY
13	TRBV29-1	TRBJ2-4	SVEDSSYVKNIQY
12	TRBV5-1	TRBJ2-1	ASSRLAGTEEQF
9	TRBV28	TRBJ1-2	ASSPLEGYT
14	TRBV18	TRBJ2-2	ASSPPGAAPTRELF
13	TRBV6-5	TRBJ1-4	ASGKPIGENEKLF